The T cell receptor beta chain described here comes from a study of blood T cell repertoires in COVID-19. For the study at large: Some COVID-19 samples were acute and others convalescent; all came from the United States, Italy and Spain. In each case, the material was cDNA or gDNA derived from T cells, B-cell-depleted T cells, or PBMCs.

In the study's own analysis: For nucleated cells, counts were estimated from reference gene primer amplification. Profiling relied on immunoSEQ multiplex PCR, and the TCRdb table lists in-frame clones only, not all of them. V, J and clone size were drawn from that table, and D and trimming were deduced from the DNA. The sample has more than 25,000 clones, 75% to 85% seen once. Trimming stripped 0 bases from V and 4 bases from J, with 12 bases between. Germline CDR1 is SGHRS and CDR2 is YFSETQ. This CDR3 is built from 15 residues. This sequence originates from a human donor in a cohort sampled during active COVID-19. Material: peripheral blood. The genes are TRBV5-1 and TRBJ2-3; D remains unclear. For the CDR3, the DNA is TGCGCCAGCAGCTTGGTCGTTGGCGGTGCAGATACGCAGTATTTT. As protein: CASSLVVGGADTQYF.